This T cell receptor beta chain stems from a study of T cell changes during pregnancy in multiple sclerosis (dated by TCRdb to the late 2010s). For the wider study: The study looked at changes in the T cell repertoire across pregnancy in women with multiple sclerosis.

There are 12 amino acids in the CDR3, from cysteine to phenylalanine inclusive. Left in the record is the CDR3 DNA by itself, 36 bases read in frame from the first base. Via the germline V gene, CDR1 is MDHEN and CDR2 SYDVKM. Trimming at the junction amounts to 7 bases on V and 8 bases on J, and the germline ends lie 11 bases apart. Library generation was performed with the immunoSEQ multiplex PCR assay. In TCRdb, the immuneACCESS table is reduced to in-frame sequences with V and J assigned. These tables do not hold every clone; where another copy was compared, an unresolved V gene accounts for under half, and the others remain unexplained. The sample table lists some 29,000 clones, 80% to 90% of them with a count of one. 11% of the sample is held by the ten biggest clonotypes. As regards this clone: This receptor's antigen is unknown. No base quality information exists; no much larger clone differs at one position.

This TCR was recovered from a female donor with multiple sclerosis, enrolled in a pregnancy study. Here the sequenced sample was CD8+ T cells from peripheral blood mononuclear cells, taken in the third trimester of pregnancy. In this chain, TRBV28 is recombined with TRBJ2-2, with TRBD1 perhaps the D gene, on 5 matching bases. This receptor has the CDR3 CASTTGLGELFF. The sequenced DNA: TGTGCCAGCACTACAGGCCTTGGGGAGCTGTTTTTT.